Below are 19 T cell receptor beta chains sequenced from a single sample in a study of cytomegalovirus exposure and HLA in healthy donors (dated by TCRdb to 2016 to 2017). Libraries were made using the immunoSEQ multiplex PCR assay. For the multiplex PCR, a mixture combining 60 forward primers for TCR Vbeta segments and 13 reverse primers for TCR Jbeta segments was used. This immuneACCESS table, as held by TCRdb, lists in-frame sequences with V and J called but not all clones. Of the missing ones, under half trace to an unresolved V gene in checked studies; the others have no known cause. This sample holds more than 95,000 clones; approximately 69% were observed only once. Of the sample, about 3.5% falls within the top ten clones. Specimen: PBMCs. The receptors here all came from a man younger than 45 in good health and CMV-seronegative.

The chain couples TRBV27 to TRBJ1-4, with 7 bases that match TRBD1. The J segment lost 5 bases and the V segment lost 5 bases, leaving 8 bases of the junction unmatched. The germline V gene encodes CDR1 MNHEY and CDR2 SMNVEV (reference sequence). CDR3 size: 15 residues. The CDR3 spells CASSDWDSPNEKLFF. Here the CDR3 DNA reads TGTGCCAGCAGTGACTGGGACAGCCCAAATGAAAAACTGTTTTTT.

This clone was seen just once. The chain employs TRBV11-3 and TRBJ2-1; TRBD2 aligns across 10 bases. Germline V gives CDR1 SGHNT, CDR2 YENEEA. With V trimmed by 5 bases and J by 9 bases, 10 bases remained unmatched. The length of the CDR3 is 15 residues. The CDR3 loop is CASSEEASGRSEQFF. In DNA, the CDR3 is TGTGCCAGCAGCGAAGAGGCTAGCGGGAGAAGTGAGCAGTTCTTC.

The chain is built from TRBV7-2 and TRBJ2-7; 9 nucleotides line up with TRBD2. V was pared by 3 bases and J by 3 bases, with 6 bases of the junction left unmatched. Germline CDR1 SGHTA, CDR2 FQGNSA. The CDR3 length is 15 residues. The CDR3 DNA follows: TGTGCCAGCAGCTTGAATAGCGGGAGTAGCTACGAGCAGTACTTC. Its translation: CASSLNSGSSYEQYF.

This clone was detected a few times. CDR3 sequence reads: CASSVKGGEAFF. The CDR3 region has the DNA TGTGCCAGCAGCGTCAAAGGGGGGGAGGCTTTCTTT. The V and J genes are TRBV6-6 and TRBJ1-1; D is possibly TRBD1 (6 bases). The germline V gene has CDR1 MNHNY and CDR2 SVGAGI (reference sequence). The CDR3 is 12 amino acids. The V gene lost 6 bases and the J gene lost 11 bases, with 16 bases spanning the gap.

This chain connects TRBV4-2 to TRBJ2-7, with 8 bases lining up with TRBD2. CDR3 length: 15 amino acids. The junction had 3 bases not matched to a gene; V was cut back by 2 bases and J by 0 bases. The V gene's germline CDR1 is LGHNA and CDR2 YNFKEQ. CDR3: CASSQYSGSSYEQYF. The DNA for the CDR3 is TGTGCCAGCAGCCAATACAGCGGGAGCTCCTACGAGCAGTACTTC.

The CDR3, as DNA: TGTGCCAGCAGCGCCAGACAGGGGACGGACGAGCAGTACTTC. This translates into CASSARQGTDEQYF. The J gene is TRBJ2-7, the V gene TRBV6-5; 8 bases are a match to TRBD1. Germline V gene sequence: CDR1 MNHEY, CDR2 SVGAGI. The CDR3 totals 14 residues. After removal of 6 bases from V and 5 bases from J, the junction contained 9 bases not matched to a gene.

V and J are TRBV2 and TRBJ2-3, with TRBD2 as a possible D gene (5 bases). Germline CDR1 is SNHLY and CDR2 is FYNNEI. This CDR3 comprises 13 residues. V was trimmed by 2 bases and J by 6 bases, leaving 9 bases between them. CDR3 bases: TGTGCCAGCAGTGAACCGTCGGGGGATACGCAGTATTTT. Residues: CASSEPSGDTQYF.

V usage is TRBV19 and J usage is TRBJ2-1, with TRBD2 identical over 12 bases. This CDR3 is built from 16 residues. V was pared by 1 base and J by 9 bases, with 7 bases of the junction left unmatched. Germline assignment: CDR1 LNHDA and CDR2 SQIVND (reference sequence). The CDR3 bases are TGTGCCAGTAGTATAGTGTCTAGCGGGAGGGCGGGTGAGCAGTTCTTC. Residues: CASSIVSSGRAGEQFF. The variable domain in full, with the rest retrieved from reference TRBV19 and TRBJ2-1, is DGGITQSPKYLFRKEGQNVTLSCEQNLNHDAMYWYRQDPGQGLRLIYYSQIVNDFQKGDIAEGYSVSREKKESFPLTVTSAQKNPTAFYLCASSIVSSGRAGEQFFGPGTRLTVL.

The gene calls are TRBV7-2 and TRBJ2-1; 8 nucleotides line up with TRBD1. The CDR3 totals 15 residues. Germline assignment: CDR1 SGHTA and CDR2 FQGNSA. With 5 bases clipped from V and 2 bases from J, the junction kept 5 bases outside the gene matches. For the CDR3, the DNA is TGTGCCAGCAGCATTGACAGGGGCCCCTACAATGAGCAGTTCTTC. This gives the protein CASSIDRGPYNEQFF.

The V and J genes are TRBV12-5 and TRBJ2-4; tentatively, D is TRBD1 (6 bases). Deletions cut 6 bases from V and 3 bases from J, with 18 bases between. The germline V gene encodes CDR1 LGHNT and CDR2 FRNRAP. The CDR3 totals 16 residues. CDR3 amino acids: CASGRGGQGFKNIQYF. CDR3 DNA sequence: TGTGCTAGTGGCAGGGGTGGCCAGGGGTTCAAAAACATTCAGTACTTC.

This CDR3 is CAWSSTAGGVIGEQFF. In DNA, the CDR3 is TGTGCCTGGAGTTCTACAGCGGGGGGGGTTATAGGGGAGCAGTTCTTC. The rearrangement uses TRBV30 and TRBJ2-1; the match to TRBD2 covers 10 bases. The CDR3 consists of 16 residues. Per germline, CDR1 GTSNPN and CDR2 SVGIG (reference sequence). V gave up 2 bases and J gave up 10 bases; unmatched junction bases: 14.

The rearrangement joins TRBV5-1 to TRBJ2-5; TRBD1 agrees at 8 bases. The last part of the DNA fits TRBJ2-7 better; the J call may be wrong. Germline V CDR1 and CDR2: SGHRS, YFSETQ. This CDR3 is 14 amino acids long. This CDR3 reads CASSQGQGTYEQYF. As DNA, the CDR3 is TGCGCCAGCAGCCAAGGACAGGGAACCTACGAGCAGTACTTC.

CDR3 loop: CSVGGSGVQETQYF. In DNA form, the CDR3 reads TGCAGCGTGGGGGGATCGGGAGTACAAGAGACCCAGTACTTC. This chain links TRBV29-1 with TRBJ2-5, with TRBD2 as a possible D gene (6 bases). CDR3 length: 14 residues. Trimming removed 6 bases from V and 2 bases from J, with 16 bases in between. Germline V gene sequence: CDR1 SQVTM, CDR2 ANQGSEA.

This clone was seen a few times. This sample includes further DNA sequences coding for the same CDR3. V usage is TRBV28 and J usage is TRBJ2-5, with D perhaps matching TRBD2 (6 bases). Germline CDR1 reads MDHEN; CDR2 reads SYDVKM. Trimming took off 2 bases at V and 9 bases at J, with 13 bases between the two ends. The CDR3 runs 13 residues. This CDR3 reads CASSLPGLAAQYF. The CDR3 DNA is TGTGCCAGCAGTTTACCGGGACTGGCGGCCCAGTACTTC.

This chain uses TRBV18 with TRBJ1-1, with 7 positions matching TRBD1. CDR1 KGHSH and CDR2 LQKENI come from the germline V gene. The ends lost 3 bases at V and 0 bases at J; junction bases unmatched: 1. There are 14 residues in the CDR3. The CDR3 reads CASSPDRLNTEAFF. In DNA form, the CDR3 reads TGTGCCAGCTCACCGGACAGGCTGAACACTGAAGCTTTCTTT.

This chain uses TRBV30 with TRBJ2-4, with 7 positions matching TRBD1. The CDR3 sequence is 15 residues long. Germline CDR1 reads GTSNPN; CDR2 reads SVGIG (reference sequence). The J segment lost 4 bases and the V segment lost 0 bases, leaving 6 bases of the junction unmatched. The CDR3 bases are TGTGCCTGGAGTGTCAAGGGGGCACAAAAAAACATTCAGTACTTC. It encodes CAWSVKGAQKNIQYF.

The genes are TRBV19 and TRBJ2-1, with 7 bases lining up with TRBD2. Losses at the gene ends were 9 bases for V and 7 bases for J; bases not matched to a gene: 21. The germline V gene has CDR1 LNHDA and CDR2 SQIVND (reference sequence). CDR3 length equals 17 residues. CDR3: CASEGIFGLAETNEQFF. For the CDR3, the DNA is TGTGCCAGCGAGGGAATTTTCGGGCTAGCGGAGACGAATGAGCAGTTCTTC.

The chain is built from TRBV7-9 and TRBJ1-2; a weak D match, TRBD1 (5 bases). Germline V gene lookup returns CDR1 SEHNR and CDR2 FQNEAQ (reference sequence). V was clipped by 2 bases and J by 4 bases, with 14 bases between them. The CDR3 has 15 amino acids. CDR3 protein: CASSLSGLGGYGYTF. The CDR3 bases are TGTGCCAGCAGCTTATCGGGATTGGGGGGCTATGGCTACACCTTC.

This chain links TRBV5-1 with TRBJ2-3, with 8 positions matching TRBD1. Germline CDR1 reads SGHRS; CDR2 reads YFSETQ. This CDR3 comprises 16 residues. The V segment lost 3 bases and the J segment 0 bases; nucleotides outside the gene matches: 6. CDR3 coding DNA: TGCGCCAGCAGCTCCAGGGGGCTTTATAGCACAGATACGCAGTATTTT. This translates into CASSSRGLYSTDTQYF.